This paragraph covers one TCR beta chain sequence. This sample is drawn from a study of blood T cell repertoires in COVID-19. Profiling relied on immunoSEQ multiplex PCR, and the TCRdb table lists in-frame clones only, not all of them. The sample lists some 48,000 clones; roughly 88% were seen once. V lost 0 bases, J lost 7 bases, and 17 bases lay in between. The germline gives CDR1 SGHRS, CDR2 YFSETQ. The CDR3 is 15 amino acids. The TCR originated in a man between 45 and 60 years old with active COVID-19. The sample comprised peripheral blood. This chain links TRBV5-1 with TRBJ2-7; tentative D call: TRBD2 (6 bases). CDR3 sequence (DNA): TGCGCCAGCAGCTTGGGTGGAGGAGGGTCCGAGGAGCAGTACGTC. Encoded protein: CASSLGGGGSEEQYV.